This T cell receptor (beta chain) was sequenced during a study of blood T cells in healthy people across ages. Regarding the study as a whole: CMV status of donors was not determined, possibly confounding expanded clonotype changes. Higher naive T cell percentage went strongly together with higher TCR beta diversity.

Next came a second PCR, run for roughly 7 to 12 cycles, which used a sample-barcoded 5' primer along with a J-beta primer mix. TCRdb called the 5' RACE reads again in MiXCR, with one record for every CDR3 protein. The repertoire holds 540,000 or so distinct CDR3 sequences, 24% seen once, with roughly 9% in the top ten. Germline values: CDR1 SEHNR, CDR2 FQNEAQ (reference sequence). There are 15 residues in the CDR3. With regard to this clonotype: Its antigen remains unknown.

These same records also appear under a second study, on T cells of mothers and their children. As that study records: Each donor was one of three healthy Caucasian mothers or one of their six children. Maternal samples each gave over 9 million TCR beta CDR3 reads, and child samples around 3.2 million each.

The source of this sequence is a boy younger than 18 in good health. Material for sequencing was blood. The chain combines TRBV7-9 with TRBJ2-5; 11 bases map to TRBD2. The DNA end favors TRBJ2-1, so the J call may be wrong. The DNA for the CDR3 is TGTGCCAGCAGCTTAGTCACTAGCGGGAGTAATGAGCAGTTCTTC. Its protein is CASSLVTSGSNEQFF.